This T cell receptor beta chain was sequenced for a study of CD4+ T cells in melanoma. Some clones are missing from TCRdb's copy, which holds only in-frame ones; the method was immunoSEQ multiplex PCR. Among around 12,000 clones listed, 66% were seen once. The CDR3 covers 15 residues. CDR1 SGHTA and CDR2 FQGNSA come from the germline V gene. The germline V and J ends were trimmed by 5 bases and 1 base, with 13 bases remaining between them. Sequenced sample: cells from a culture (not recorded whether cultured in vitro). J is TRBJ2-3 and V is TRBV7-2, with D hard to call. This TCR came from a human donor with melanoma. CDR3 loop: CASSSQPGGTDTQYF. CDR3 sequence (DNA): TGTGCCAGCAGCAGCCAGCCCGGCGGCACAGATACGCAGTATTTT.